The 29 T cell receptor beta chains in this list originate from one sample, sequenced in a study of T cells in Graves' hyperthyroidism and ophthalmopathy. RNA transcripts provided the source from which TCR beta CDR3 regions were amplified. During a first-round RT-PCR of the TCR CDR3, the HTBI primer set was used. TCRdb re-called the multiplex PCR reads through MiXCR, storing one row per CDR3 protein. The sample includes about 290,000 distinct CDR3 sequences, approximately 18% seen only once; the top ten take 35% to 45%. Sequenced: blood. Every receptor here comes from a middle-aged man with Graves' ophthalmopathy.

The CDR3 protein is CASSEVLGAARGYTF. CDR3 bases: TGTGCCAGCAGTGAAGTTCTGGGGGCGGCTCGTGGCTACACCTTC. V usage is TRBV6-1 and J usage is TRBJ1-2, with D possibly being TRBD1 (6 bases). Germline CDR1 reads MNHNS; CDR2 reads SASEGT. CDR3 length equals 15 residues. Trimming took 1 base from V and 7 from J, leaving 16 bases between them.

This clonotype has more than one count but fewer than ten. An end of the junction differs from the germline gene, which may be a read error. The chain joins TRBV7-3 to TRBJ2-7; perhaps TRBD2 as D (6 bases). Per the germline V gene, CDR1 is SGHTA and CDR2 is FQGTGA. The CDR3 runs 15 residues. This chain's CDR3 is CASSVTSGTFYEQYF. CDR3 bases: TGTGCCAGCAGCGTAACTTCCGGGACTTTCTACGAGCAGTACTTC.

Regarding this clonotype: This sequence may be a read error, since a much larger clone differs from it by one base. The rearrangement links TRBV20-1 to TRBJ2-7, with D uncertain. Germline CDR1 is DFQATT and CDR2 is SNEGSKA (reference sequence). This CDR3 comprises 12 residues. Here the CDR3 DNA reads TGCAGTGCTAGAGACCTAACCTACGAGCGGTACTTC. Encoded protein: CSARDLTYERYF.

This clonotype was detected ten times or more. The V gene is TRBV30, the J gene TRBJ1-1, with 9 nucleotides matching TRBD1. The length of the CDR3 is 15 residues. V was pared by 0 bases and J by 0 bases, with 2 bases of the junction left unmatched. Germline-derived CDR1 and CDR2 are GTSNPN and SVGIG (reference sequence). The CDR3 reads CAWSVGTGLNTEAFF. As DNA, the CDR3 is TGTGCCTGGAGTGTAGGGACAGGGCTGAACACTGAAGCTTTCTTT. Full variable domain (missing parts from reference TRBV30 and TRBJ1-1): SQTIHQWPATLVQPVGSPLSLECTVEGTSNPNLYWYRQAAGRGLQLLFYSVGIGQISSEVPQNLSASRPQDRQFILSSKKLLLSDSGFYLCAWSVGTGLNTEAFFGQGTRLTVV.

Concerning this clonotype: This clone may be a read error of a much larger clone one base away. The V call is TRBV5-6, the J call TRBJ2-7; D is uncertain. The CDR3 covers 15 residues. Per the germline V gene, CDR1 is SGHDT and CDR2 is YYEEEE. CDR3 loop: CASSLGMAGSYEQHF. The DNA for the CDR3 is TGTGCCAGCAGCTTGGGGATGGCAGGTTCCTACGAGCAGCACTTC.

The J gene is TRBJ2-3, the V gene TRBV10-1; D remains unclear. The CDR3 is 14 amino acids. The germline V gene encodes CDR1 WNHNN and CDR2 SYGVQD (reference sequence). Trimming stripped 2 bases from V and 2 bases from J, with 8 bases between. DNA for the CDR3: TGCGCCAGCAGTGAGCGGTGGGTCACAGATACGCAGTATTTT. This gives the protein CASSERWVTDTQYF.

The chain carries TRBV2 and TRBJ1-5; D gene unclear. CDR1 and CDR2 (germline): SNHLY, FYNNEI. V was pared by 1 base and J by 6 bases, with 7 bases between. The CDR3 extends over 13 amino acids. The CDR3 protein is CASSEGGSQPQHF. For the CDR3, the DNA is TGTGCCAGCAGTGAAGGTGGGAGTCAGCCCCAGCATTTT.

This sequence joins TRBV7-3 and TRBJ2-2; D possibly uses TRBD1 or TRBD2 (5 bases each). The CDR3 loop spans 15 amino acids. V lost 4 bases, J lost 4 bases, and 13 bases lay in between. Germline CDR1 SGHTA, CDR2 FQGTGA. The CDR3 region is CASSSPVGGTGELFF. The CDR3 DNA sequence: TGTGCCAGCAGCTCCCCGGTTGGGGGCACCGGGGAGCTGTTTTTT.

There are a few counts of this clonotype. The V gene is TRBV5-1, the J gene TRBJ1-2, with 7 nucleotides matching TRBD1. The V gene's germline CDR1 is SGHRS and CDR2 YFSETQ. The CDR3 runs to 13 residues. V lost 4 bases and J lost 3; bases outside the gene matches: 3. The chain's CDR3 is CASSAGTDYGYTF. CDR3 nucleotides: TGCGCCAGCAGCGCAGGGACAGACTATGGCTACACCTTC.

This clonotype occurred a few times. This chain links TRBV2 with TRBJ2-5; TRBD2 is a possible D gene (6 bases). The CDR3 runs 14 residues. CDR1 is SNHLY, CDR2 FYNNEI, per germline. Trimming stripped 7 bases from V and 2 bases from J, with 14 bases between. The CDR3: CASTGGGGQETQYF. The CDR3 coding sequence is TGTGCCAGCACTGGCGGCGGAGGGCAAGAGACCCAGTACTTC.

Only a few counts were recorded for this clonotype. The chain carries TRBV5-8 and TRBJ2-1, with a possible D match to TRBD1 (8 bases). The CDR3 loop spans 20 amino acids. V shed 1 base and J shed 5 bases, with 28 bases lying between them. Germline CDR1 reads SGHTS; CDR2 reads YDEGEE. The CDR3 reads CASSLRSTGVRREFHNEQFF. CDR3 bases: TGTGCCAGCAGCTTGCGGTCGACAGGGGTTCGGCGGGAGTTCCACAATGAGCAGTTCTTC.

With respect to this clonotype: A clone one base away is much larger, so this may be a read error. CDR3 DNA sequence: TGTGCCAGCAGCGTTACAGGGGGCGCGAACACCGGGGAGCTGTTTTTT. Translating gives CASSVTGGANTGELFF. The rearrangement uses TRBV5-5 and TRBJ2-2, with TRBD1 matching 9 bases. The CDR3 runs 16 residues. The germline CDR1 and CDR2 sequences are SGHKS and YYEKEE (reference sequence). V lost 4 bases, J lost 0 bases, and 4 bases stayed unmatched.

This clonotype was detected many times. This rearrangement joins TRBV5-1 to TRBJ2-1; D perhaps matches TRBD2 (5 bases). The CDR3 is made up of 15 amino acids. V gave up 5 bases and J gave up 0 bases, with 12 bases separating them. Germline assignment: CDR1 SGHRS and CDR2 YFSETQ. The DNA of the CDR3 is TGCGCCAGCAGAACGACGGGAAGCTCCTACAATGAGCAGTTCTTC. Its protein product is CASRTTGSSYNEQFF.

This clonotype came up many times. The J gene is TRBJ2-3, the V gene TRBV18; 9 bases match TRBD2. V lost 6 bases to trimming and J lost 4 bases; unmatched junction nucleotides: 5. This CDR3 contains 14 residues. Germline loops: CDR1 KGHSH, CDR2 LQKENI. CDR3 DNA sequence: TGTGCCAGCTCTCCGCGGGAGGGGGCAGATACGCAGTATTTT. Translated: CASSPREGADTQYF.

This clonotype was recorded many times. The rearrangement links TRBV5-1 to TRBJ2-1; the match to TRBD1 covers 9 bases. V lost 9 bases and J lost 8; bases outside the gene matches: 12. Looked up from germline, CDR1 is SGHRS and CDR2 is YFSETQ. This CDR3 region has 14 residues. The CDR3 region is CATSGTGRVDEQFF. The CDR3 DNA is TGCGCCACCTCCGGGACAGGGCGAGTTGATGAGCAGTTCTTC. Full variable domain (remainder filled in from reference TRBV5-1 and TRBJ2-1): KAGVTQTPRYLIKTRGQQVTLSCSPISGHRSVSWYQQTPGQGLQFLFEYFSETQRNKGNFPGRFSGRQFSNSRSEMNVSTLELGDSALYLCATSGTGRVDEQFFGPGTRLTVL.

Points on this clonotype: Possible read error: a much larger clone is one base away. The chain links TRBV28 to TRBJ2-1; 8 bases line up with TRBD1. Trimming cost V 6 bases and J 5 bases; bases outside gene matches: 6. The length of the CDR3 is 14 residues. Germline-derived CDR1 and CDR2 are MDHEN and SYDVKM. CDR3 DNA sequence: TGTGCCAGCAGACAGGGACAGGCAAACAATGAGCAGTTCTTC. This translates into CASRQGQANNEQFF.

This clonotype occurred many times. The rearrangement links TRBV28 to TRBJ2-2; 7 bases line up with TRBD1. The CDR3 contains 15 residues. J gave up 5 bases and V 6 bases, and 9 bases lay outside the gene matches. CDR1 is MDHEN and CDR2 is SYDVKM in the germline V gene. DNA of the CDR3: TGTGCCAGCAGGCTACCCGACAGGGCAACCGGGGAGCTGTTTTTT. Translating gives CASRLPDRATGELFF. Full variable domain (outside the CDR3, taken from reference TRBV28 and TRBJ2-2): DVKVTQSSRYLVKRTGEKVFLECVQDMDHENMFWYRQDPGLGLRLIYFSYDVKMKEKGDIPEGYSVSREKKERFSLILESASTNQTSMYLCASRLPDRATGELFFGEGSRLTVL.

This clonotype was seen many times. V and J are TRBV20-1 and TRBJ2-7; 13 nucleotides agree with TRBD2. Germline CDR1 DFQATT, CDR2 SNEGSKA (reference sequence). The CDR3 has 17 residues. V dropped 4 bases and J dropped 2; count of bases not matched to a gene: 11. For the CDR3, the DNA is TGCAGTGCTAATTCCAGGACTAGCGGGAGCATCACCTACGAGCAGTACTTC. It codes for CSANSRTSGSITYEQYF.

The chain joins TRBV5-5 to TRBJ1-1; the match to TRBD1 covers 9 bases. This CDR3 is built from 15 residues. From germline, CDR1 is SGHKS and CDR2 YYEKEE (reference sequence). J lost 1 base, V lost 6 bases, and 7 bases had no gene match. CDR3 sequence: CASTTTGGANTEAFF. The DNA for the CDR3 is TGTGCCAGCACCACAACAGGGGGCGCGAACACTGAAGCTTTCTTT.

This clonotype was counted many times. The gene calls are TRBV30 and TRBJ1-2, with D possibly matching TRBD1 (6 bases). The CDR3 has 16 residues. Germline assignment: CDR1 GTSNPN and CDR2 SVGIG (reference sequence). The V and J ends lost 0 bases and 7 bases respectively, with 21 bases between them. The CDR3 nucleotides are TGTGCCTGGAGTGTAGGGCAGGGGAATTCGGGAATTGGCTACACCTTC. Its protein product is CAWSVGQGNSGIGYTF.

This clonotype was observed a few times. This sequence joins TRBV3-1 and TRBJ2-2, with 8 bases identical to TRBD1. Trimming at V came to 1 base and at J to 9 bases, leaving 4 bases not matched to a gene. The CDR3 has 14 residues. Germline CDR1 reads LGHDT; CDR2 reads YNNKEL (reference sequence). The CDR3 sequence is CASSQGQGRRELFF. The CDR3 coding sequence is TGTGCCAGCAGCCAAGGACAGGGGCGCCGGGAGCTGTTTTTT.

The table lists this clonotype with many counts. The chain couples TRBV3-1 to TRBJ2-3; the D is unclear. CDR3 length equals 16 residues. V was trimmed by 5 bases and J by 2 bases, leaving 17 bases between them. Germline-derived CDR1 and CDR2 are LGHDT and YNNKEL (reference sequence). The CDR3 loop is CASSSSQVSATDTQYF. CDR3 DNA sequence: TGTGCCAGCAGCTCATCCCAGGTTTCCGCCACAGATACGCAGTATTTT.

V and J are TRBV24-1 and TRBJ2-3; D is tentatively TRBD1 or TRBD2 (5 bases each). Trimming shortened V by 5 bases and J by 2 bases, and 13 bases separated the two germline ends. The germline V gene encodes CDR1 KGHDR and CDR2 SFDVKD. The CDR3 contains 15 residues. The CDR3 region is CATSAGRGTTDTQYF. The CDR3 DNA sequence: TGTGCCACCAGTGCGGGGAGAGGGACCACAGATACGCAGTATTTT.

CDR3 bases: TGTGCCAGTAGTAGGGGTCGGGGTGGCGGACCCTCTGGGGCCAACGTCCTGACTTTC. Its protein product is CASSRGRGGGPSGANVLTF. The chain joins TRBV19 to TRBJ2-6, with a possible D match to TRBD2 (5 bases). The V end was cut by 4 bases, the J end by 0 bases, with 19 bases between. The CDR3 runs 19 residues. The germline V gene has CDR1 LNHDA and CDR2 SQIVND (reference sequence).

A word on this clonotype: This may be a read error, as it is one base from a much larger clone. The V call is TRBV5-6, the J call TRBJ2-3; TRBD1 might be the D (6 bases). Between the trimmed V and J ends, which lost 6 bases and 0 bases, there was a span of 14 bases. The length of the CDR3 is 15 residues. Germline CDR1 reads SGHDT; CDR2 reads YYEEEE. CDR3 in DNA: TGTGCCAGCATCCAGGACAGCTCTAGCACAGATACGCAGTATTTT. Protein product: CASIQDSSSTDTQYF.

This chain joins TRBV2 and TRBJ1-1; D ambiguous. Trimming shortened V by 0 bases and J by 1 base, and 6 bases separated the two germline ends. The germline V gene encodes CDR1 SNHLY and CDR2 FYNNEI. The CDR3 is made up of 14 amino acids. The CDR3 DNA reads TGTGCCAGCAGTGAAGCCGCAGCGAACACTGAAGCTTTCTTT. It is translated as CASSEAAANTEAFF.

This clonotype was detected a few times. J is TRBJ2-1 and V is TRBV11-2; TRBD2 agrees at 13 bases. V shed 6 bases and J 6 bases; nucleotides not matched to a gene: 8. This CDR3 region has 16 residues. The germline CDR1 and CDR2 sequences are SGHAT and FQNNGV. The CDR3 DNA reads TGTGCCAGCAGTGAACTAGCGGGAGGGCCCCTCAATGAGCAGTTCTTC. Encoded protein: CASSELAGGPLNEQFF.

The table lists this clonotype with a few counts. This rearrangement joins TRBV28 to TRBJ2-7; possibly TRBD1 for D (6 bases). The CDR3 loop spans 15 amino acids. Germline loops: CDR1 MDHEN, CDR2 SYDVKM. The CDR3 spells CATRPPGTPSYEQYF. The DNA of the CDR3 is TGTGCTACAAGGCCCCCCGGGACACCTTCCTACGAGCAGTACTTC.

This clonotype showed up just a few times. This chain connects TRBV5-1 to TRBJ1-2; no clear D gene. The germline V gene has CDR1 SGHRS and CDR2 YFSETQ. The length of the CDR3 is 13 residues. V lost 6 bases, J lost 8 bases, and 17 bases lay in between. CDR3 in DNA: TGCGCCAGCAAACCCCTCGCGAGCTGGGGCTACACCTTC. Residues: CASKPLASWGYTF.